This T cell receptor (beta chain) was obtained from a study of cytomegalovirus exposure and HLA in healthy donors. Germline loops: CDR1 SNHLY, CDR2 FYNNEI. This CDR3 has 14 amino acids. V was trimmed by 7 bases and J by 3 bases, leaving 15 bases between them. A multiplex PCR was run with 60 Vbeta primers and 13 Jbeta primers. Repertoires were generated with immunoSEQ multiplex PCR, while TCRdb's copy carries only in-frame clones and drops some. Among around 53,000 clones listed, roughly 80% were seen once. The V gene is TRBV2, the J gene TRBJ1-2; unclear D gene. This TCR came from a young man in good health and CMV-seronegative. The sequenced sample was PBMCs. Written as DNA, the CDR3 is TGTGCCAGCAATCAGCAGACTGCATACTATGGCTACACCTTC. Amino acids: CASNQQTAYYGYTF.